Each of the 10 T cell receptor beta chains below was sequenced from the same sample in a study of CD8 T cells in Susac syndrome. It was with random hexamers that 0.5 to 1 ug RNA was reverse transcribed. TCRdb recomputed calls from the immunoSEQ multiplex PCR reads with MiXCR, one row per CDR3 protein. Altogether about 300,000 distinct CDR3 sequences are present, under 95% being singletons, with the ten largest covering over 0.05%. Sequencing used CD4+ T cells from PBMCs. These receptor sequences come from a human donor with multiple sclerosis.

The chain links TRBV18 to TRBJ1-1, with 12 bases aligning to TRBD1. V shed 3 bases and J 7 bases; nucleotides not matched to a gene: 6. The CDR3 sequence is 15 residues long. CDR1 and CDR2 (germline): KGHSH, LQKENI. For the CDR3, the DNA is TGTGCCAGCTCACCGGGACAGGGGGCATTAAATGAAGCTTTCTTT. Translating gives CASSPGQGALNEAFF.

The chain couples TRBV27 to TRBJ1-1, with D hard to call. The CDR3 contains 14 residues. CDR1 is MNHEY and CDR2 is SMNVEV in the germline V gene (reference sequence). Trimming pared 6 bases from V and 4 bases from J, leaving 15 bases between. CDR3 DNA: TGTGCCAGCAGCTCAGTAAGTGGCCGCACTGAAGCTTTCTTT. Translation: CASSSVSGRTEAFF.

This clonotype was observed once. A read error may produce the germline difference seen at one junction end. J is TRBJ1-5 and V is TRBV5-1; D might be TRBD1 (6 bases). The CDR3 is 15 amino acids. Germline assignment: CDR1 SGHRS and CDR2 YFSETQ. CDR3 nucleotide sequence: TGCGCCGGCAGCCGAAACGGACAGTTAAATCAGCCCCAGCATTTT. Translating it yields CAGSRNGQLNQPQHF.

The chain carries TRBV30 and TRBJ1-2; 7 bases are shared with TRBD1. V shed 4 bases and J 2 bases; nucleotides not matched to a gene: 10. The CDR3 is 15 amino acids. Germline V gene sequence: CDR1 GTSNPN, CDR2 SVGIG (reference sequence). Written as DNA, the CDR3 is TGTGCCTGGACCATAAGATCGGGACAGAACTATGGCTACACCTTC. It is translated as CAWTIRSGQNYGYTF. Full variable domain (missing parts from reference TRBV30 and TRBJ1-2): SQTIHQWPATLVQPVGSPLSLECTVEGTSNPNLYWYRQAAGRGLQLLFYSVGIGQISSEVPQNLSASRPQDRQFILSSKKLLLSDSGFYLCAWTIRSGQNYGYTFGSGTRLTVV.

J is TRBJ1-3 and V is TRBV3-1, with a weak D call TRBD1 (5 bases). The germline gives CDR1 LGHDT, CDR2 YNNKEL (reference sequence). The length of the CDR3 is 15 residues. V lost 0 bases to trimming and J lost 3 bases, with 9 bases between them. In DNA, the CDR3 is TGTGCCAGCAGCCAAGATCTGACAGTTGGAAACACCATATATTTT. It codes for CASSQDLTVGNTIYF.

The genes are TRBV28 and TRBJ1-6; D may be TRBD1 (5 bases). There are 15 residues in the CDR3. V was trimmed by 3 bases and J by 7 bases, leaving 13 bases between them. Germline values: CDR1 MDHEN, CDR2 SYDVKM. CDR3 DNA: TGTGCCAGCAGTTTCAGGTTGACAGAGAATTCACCCCTCCACTTT. Residues: CASSFRLTENSPLHF.

V usage is TRBV20-1 and J usage is TRBJ1-2, with 9 positions matching TRBD1. The CDR3 extends over 13 amino acids. V lost 6 bases and J lost 5; bases outside the gene matches: 7. CDR1 and CDR2 from the germline V gene are DFQATT and SNEGSKA (reference sequence). CDR3 in amino acids: CSAPGTGRYGYTF. In DNA form, the CDR3 reads TGCAGTGCACCCGGGACAGGGAGGTATGGCTACACCTTC.

The chain couples TRBV19 to TRBJ1-2; no clear D gene. CDR3 size: 15 residues. The ends were cut back, 4 bases at V and 0 bases at J, with 12 bases in the middle. Germline assignment: CDR1 LNHDA and CDR2 SQIVND (reference sequence). The CDR3 nucleotides read TGTGCCAGTAGTACCACCAGAGTTTCTAACTATGGCTACACCTTC. Translation gives CASSTTRVSNYGYTF.

V gene TRBV4-3 combines with J gene TRBJ1-1; the D is unclear. Per the germline V gene, CDR1 is LGHNA and CDR2 is YSLEER. V was clipped by 1 base and J by 3 bases, with 15 bases between them. The CDR3 covers 16 residues. The CDR3 spells CASSQARVATDTEAFF. CDR3 DNA: TGCGCCAGCAGCCAAGCACGAGTTGCCACGGACACTGAAGCTTTCTTT.

The gene calls are TRBV5-4 and TRBJ2-3; the D gene is possibly TRBD1 (5 bases). Trimming pared 4 bases from V and 2 bases from J, leaving 14 bases between. Germline CDR1 SGHNT, CDR2 YYREEE (reference sequence). The CDR3 has 15 residues. DNA for the CDR3: TGTGCCAGCAGCCCGGAGTGGGGCGCCACAGATACGCAGTATTTT. Protein: CASSPEWGATDTQYF.